One sample yielded the 16 T cell receptor beta chains listed below, sequenced in a study of Graves' ophthalmopathy and Graves' hyperthyroidism. RNA transcripts were the source from which TCR beta CDR3 regions were amplified. First-round RT-PCR with HTBI primers preceded a second-round multiplex PCR. TCRdb re-derived calls from the multiplex PCR reads in MiXCR, one entry per CDR3 protein. Found here are approximately 700,000 distinct CDR3 sequences, 40% of them singletons; the top ten hold 44%. Sequences were obtained from peripheral blood. These receptors came from an adult man with Graves' ophthalmopathy.

This clonotype occurred many times. The chain couples TRBV7-2 to TRBJ2-7; D possibly matches TRBD1 or TRBD2 (6 bases each). In germline, CDR1 is SGHTA, CDR2 FQGNSA. CDR3 length: 16 residues. Trimming removed 7 bases at V and 4 bases at J, with 23 bases between. CDR3 region: CASMLSPIQGGYEQYF. For the CDR3, the DNA is TGTGCCAGCATGCTATCCCCCATTCAAGGGGGGTACGAGCAGTACTTC.

This chain uses TRBV25-1 with TRBJ2-2, with 9 bases matching TRBD1. The CDR3 consists of 15 residues. The J segment lost 5 bases and the V segment lost 6 bases, leaving 7 bases of the junction unmatched. Germline CDR1 and CDR2: MGHDK and SYGVNS. CDR3 sequence reads: CASRTGGQETGELFF. In DNA, the CDR3 is TGTGCCAGCAGAACAGGGGGCCAGGAGACCGGGGAGCTGTTTTTT. The full variable domain, rest sourced from reference TRBV25-1 and TRBJ2-2, is EADIYQTPRYLVIGTGKKITLECSQTMGHDKMYWYQQDPGMELHLIHYSYGVNSTEKGDLSSESTVSRIRTEHFPLTLESARPSHTSQYLCASRTGGQETGELFFGEGSRLTVL.

With regard to this clonotype: A much larger clone lies a single base off, so this may be a read error. The rearrangement uses TRBV7-2 and TRBJ1-6; D might be TRBD1 (5 bases). CDR1 and CDR2 (germline): SGHTA, FQGNSA. The length of the CDR3 is 13 residues. The CDR3 nucleotides read TGTGCCCGCAGCCCGAGCCACAGGTCACCCCTCCACTTT. This gives the protein CARSPSHRSPLHF.

The rearrangement links TRBV11-2 to TRBJ2-5; D might be TRBD2 (5 bases). The V end was cut by 6 bases, the J end by 4 bases, with 15 bases between. The CDR3 has 14 residues. Per the germline V gene, CDR1 is SGHAT and CDR2 is FQNNGV. For the CDR3, the DNA is TGTGCCAGCAGTTTGTATGGAGGACGAGAGACCCAGTACTTC. As protein: CASSLYGGRETQYF.

This clonotype was found once. The chain recombines TRBV20-1 with TRBJ2-5, with D perhaps given as TRBD1 or TRBD2 (7 bases each). V was trimmed by 8 bases and J by 5 bases, leaving 24 bases between them. The CDR3 sequence is 15 residues long. The germline V gene has CDR1 DFQATT and CDR2 SNEGSKA (reference sequence). CDR3 sequence: CSNSLAGGAGETQYF. CDR3 nucleotides: TGCAGTAATTCGTTGGCAGGGGGGGCGGGGGAGACCCAGTACTTC.

This chain uses TRBV29-1 with TRBJ2-5; TRBD1 might be the D (5 bases). CDR1 is SQVTM, CDR2 ANQGSEA, per germline. V shed 3 bases and J shed 5 bases, with 7 bases lying between them. This CDR3 contains 11 residues. For the CDR3, the DNA is TGCAGCGTTGACAGGGCTGAGACCCAGTACTTC. Amino acid sequence: CSVDRAETQYF. Full variable domain (remainder filled in from reference TRBV29-1 and TRBJ2-5): SAVISQKPSRDICQRGTSLTIQCQVDSQVTMMFWYRQQPGQSLTLIATANQGSEATYESGFVIDKFPISRPNLTFSTLTVSNMSPEDSSIYLCSVDRAETQYFGPGTRLLVL.

Concerning this clonotype: With a much larger clone just one base away, this may be a read error. The chain carries TRBV29-1 and TRBJ1-4, with D perhaps matching TRBD1 (6 bases). The germline V gene has CDR1 SQVTM and CDR2 ANQGSEA. This CDR3 spans 14 amino acids. V was trimmed by 7 bases and J by 0 bases, leaving 12 bases between them. The CDR3 DNA sequence: TGCAGCGCCTCAGGGGTAGCAACTAATGAAAAACTGTTTTTT. Translation gives CSASGVATNEKLFF.

This clonotype was seen repeatedly, ten times or more. The chain has TRBV25-1 and TRBJ1-1, with no clear D. CDR3 length equals 13 residues. V dropped 5 bases and J dropped 4 bases, with 11 bases sitting between them. The germline V gene encodes CDR1 MGHDK and CDR2 SYGVNS. CDR3 residues: CASSYPARTEAFF. The CDR3 nucleotides read TGTGCCAGCAGTTACCCGGCCCGCACTGAAGCTTTCTTT. Full variable domain (rest looked up from reference TRBV25-1 and TRBJ1-1): EADIYQTPRYLVIGTGKKITLECSQTMGHDKMYWYQQDPGMELHLIHYSYGVNSTEKGDLSSESTVSRIRTEHFPLTLESARPSHTSQYLCASSYPARTEAFFGQGTRLTVV.

V usage is TRBV5-4 and J usage is TRBJ1-4; 9 bases agree with TRBD1. V shed 1 base and J 4 bases; nucleotides not matched to a gene: 8. The germline V gene has CDR1 SGHNT and CDR2 YYREEE (reference sequence). The CDR3 has 17 residues. The CDR3 nucleotides are TGTGCCAGCAGCTTGCCCCCGGGACAGGGCAGTAATGAAAAACTGTTTTTT. Translation: CASSLPPGQGSNEKLFF.

This clonotype showed up many times. The V call is TRBV2, the J call TRBJ1-3; the D gene is possibly TRBD1 (5 bases). V shed 5 bases and J shed 2 bases, with 13 bases lying between them. Germline loops: CDR1 SNHLY, CDR2 FYNNEI. The CDR3 loop spans 15 amino acids. The CDR3 DNA is TGTGCCAGCAGTTCCGGGGACCCGGCTGGAAACACCATATATTTT. Protein: CASSSGDPAGNTIYF.

This clonotype turned up a few times. The chain recombines TRBV20-1 with TRBJ1-3; TRBD1 aligns across 7 bases. This CDR3 is built from 16 residues. Germline loops: CDR1 DFQATT, CDR2 SNEGSKA (reference sequence). V shed 4 bases, J shed 1 base, and the junction held 10 bases outside the gene matches. Here the CDR3 DNA reads TGCAGTGCTACTCAGCGGGCCAGGGGGTCTGGAAACACCATATATTTT. Its protein product is CSATQRARGSGNTIYF.

This clonotype was recorded many times. The chain has TRBV29-1 and TRBJ1-2; D is unclear. V dropped 2 bases and J dropped 4 bases, with 17 bases sitting between them. Germline-derived CDR1 and CDR2 are SQVTM and ANQGSEA. The CDR3 covers 15 residues. In nucleotides, the CDR3 is TGCAGCGTTGAATCAATGGGTCACGGTGGCTATGGCTACACCTTC. This sequence encodes CSVESMGHGGYGYTF.

As concerns this clonotype: This sequence may be a read error, since a much larger clone differs from it by one base. This chain uses TRBV7-9 with TRBJ1-1; TRBD1 matches at 9 bases. The germline gives CDR1 SEHNR, CDR2 FQNEAQ (reference sequence). This CDR3 spans 15 amino acids. This chain's CDR3 is CASSRPQGANTEALF. DNA for the CDR3: TGTGCCAGCAGCCGACCACAGGGGGCCAACACTGAAGCTCTCTTT.

This clonotype was detected only a few times. This chain links TRBV9 with TRBJ2-7; 9 bases are a match to TRBD1. CDR1 is SGDLS and CDR2 is YYNGEE in the germline V gene. This CDR3 has 14 amino acids. V shed 3 bases and J 4 bases; nucleotides not matched to a gene: 5. The CDR3 is CASSETGGVYEQYF. In nucleotides, the CDR3 is TGTGCCAGCAGCGAGACAGGGGGGGTTTACGAGCAGTACTTC.

Comments on this clonotype: Germline is not matched at one junction end, which may reflect a read error. V gene TRBV29-1 combines with J gene TRBJ1-5; TRBD1 aligns across 7 bases. CDR1 is SQVTM and CDR2 is ANQGSEA in the germline V gene. There are 13 residues in the CDR3. CDR3 loop: CSARDGQVAHQRF. CDR3 bases: TGCAGCGCTAGAGACGGACAGGTTGCGCACCAGCGTTTT.

This clonotype has just one count. V usage is TRBV24-1 and J usage is TRBJ1-5; TRBD1 matches 9 bases. The germline CDR1 and CDR2 sequences are KGHDR and SFDVKD. The CDR3 sequence is 17 residues long. After removal of 4 bases from V and 7 bases from J, the junction contained 13 bases not matched to a gene. The CDR3 DNA reads as TGTGCCACCAGTGACCCAGGGACAGGGTCTGGGGAACAGCCCCAGCATTTT. Translated: CATSDPGTGSGEQPQHF.